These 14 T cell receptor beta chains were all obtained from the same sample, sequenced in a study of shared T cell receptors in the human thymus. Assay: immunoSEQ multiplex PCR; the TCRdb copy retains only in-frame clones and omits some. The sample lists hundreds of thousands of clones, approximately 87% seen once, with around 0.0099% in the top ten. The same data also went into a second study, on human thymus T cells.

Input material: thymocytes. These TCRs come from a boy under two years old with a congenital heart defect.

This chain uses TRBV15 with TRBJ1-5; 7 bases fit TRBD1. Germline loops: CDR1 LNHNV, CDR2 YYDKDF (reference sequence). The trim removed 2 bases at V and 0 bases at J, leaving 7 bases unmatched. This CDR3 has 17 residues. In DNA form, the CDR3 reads TGTGCCACCAGCAGATCGACAGGGACCCTTAGCAATCAGCCCCAGCATTTT. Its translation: CATSRSTGTLSNQPQHF.

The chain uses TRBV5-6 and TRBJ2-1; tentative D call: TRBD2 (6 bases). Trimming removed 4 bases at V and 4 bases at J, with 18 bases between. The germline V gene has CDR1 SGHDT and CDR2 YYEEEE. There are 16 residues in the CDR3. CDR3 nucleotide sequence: TGTGCCAGCAGCCAACGTATGGCGGGAACTTACAATGAGCAGTTCTTC. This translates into CASSQRMAGTYNEQFF.

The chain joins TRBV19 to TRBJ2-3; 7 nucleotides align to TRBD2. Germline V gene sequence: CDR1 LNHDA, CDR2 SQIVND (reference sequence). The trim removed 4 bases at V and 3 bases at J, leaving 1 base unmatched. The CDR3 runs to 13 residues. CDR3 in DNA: TGTGCCAGTAGTAGGACTAGGACAGATACGCAGTATTTT. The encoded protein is CASSRTRTDTQYF. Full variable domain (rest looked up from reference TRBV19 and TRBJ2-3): DGGITQSPKYLFRKEGQNVTLSCEQNLNHDAMYWYRQDPGQGLRLIYYSQIVNDFQKGDIAEGYSVSREKKESFPLTVTSAQKNPTAFYLCASSRTRTDTQYFGPGTRLTVL.

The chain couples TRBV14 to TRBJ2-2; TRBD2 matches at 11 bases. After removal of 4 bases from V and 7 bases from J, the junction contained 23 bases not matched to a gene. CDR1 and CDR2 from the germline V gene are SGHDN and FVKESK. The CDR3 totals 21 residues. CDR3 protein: CASSRQSLVAGGPRTDGELFF. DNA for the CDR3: TGTGCCAGCAGCCGACAATCACTCGTAGCGGGAGGGCCGAGAACGGACGGGGAGCTGTTTTTT.

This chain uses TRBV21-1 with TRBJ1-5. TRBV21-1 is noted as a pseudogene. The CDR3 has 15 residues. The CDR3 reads CASSKTGDPNQPQHF. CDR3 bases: TGTGCCAGCAGCAAAACGGGTGATCCCAATCAGCCCCAGCATTTT.

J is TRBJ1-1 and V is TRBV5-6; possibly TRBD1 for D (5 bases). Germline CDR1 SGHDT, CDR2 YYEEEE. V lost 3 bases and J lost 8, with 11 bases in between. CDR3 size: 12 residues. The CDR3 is CASSCSTVEAFF. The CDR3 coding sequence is TGTGCCAGCAGCTGCTCGACAGTCGAAGCTTTCTTT.

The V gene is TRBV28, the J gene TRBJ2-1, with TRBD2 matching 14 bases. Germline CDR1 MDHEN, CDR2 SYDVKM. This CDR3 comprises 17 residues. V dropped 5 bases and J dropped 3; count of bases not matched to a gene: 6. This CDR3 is CASSEPGTSGSYNEQFF. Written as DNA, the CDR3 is TGTGCCAGCAGTGAACCGGGGACTAGCGGGAGCTACAATGAGCAGTTCTTC.

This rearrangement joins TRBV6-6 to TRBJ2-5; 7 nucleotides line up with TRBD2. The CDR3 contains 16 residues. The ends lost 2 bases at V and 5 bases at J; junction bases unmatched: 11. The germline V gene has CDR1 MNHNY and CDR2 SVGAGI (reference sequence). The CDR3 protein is CASSYPPGRGWETQYF. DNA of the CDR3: TGTGCCAGCAGTTACCCACCGGGGAGGGGATGGGAGACCCAGTACTTC.

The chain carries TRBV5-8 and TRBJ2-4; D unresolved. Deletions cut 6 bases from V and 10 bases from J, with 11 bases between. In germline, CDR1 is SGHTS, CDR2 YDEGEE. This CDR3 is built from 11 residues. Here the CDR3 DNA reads TGTGCCAGCAATACTTCGGAGATTCAGTACTTC. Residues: CASNTSEIQYF.

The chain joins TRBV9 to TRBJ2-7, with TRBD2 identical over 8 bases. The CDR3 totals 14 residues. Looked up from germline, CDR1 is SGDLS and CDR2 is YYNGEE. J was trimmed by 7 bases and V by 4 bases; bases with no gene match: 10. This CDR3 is CASSPRTSMREQYF. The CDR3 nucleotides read TGTGCCAGCAGCCCCCGGACTAGCATGAGGGAGCAGTACTTC. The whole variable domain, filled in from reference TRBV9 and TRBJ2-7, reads DSGVTQTPKHLITATGQRVTLRCSPRSGDLSVYWYQQSLDQGLQFLIQYYNGEERAKGNILERFSAQQFPDLHSELNLSSLELGDSALYFCASSPRTSMREQYFGPGTRLTVT.

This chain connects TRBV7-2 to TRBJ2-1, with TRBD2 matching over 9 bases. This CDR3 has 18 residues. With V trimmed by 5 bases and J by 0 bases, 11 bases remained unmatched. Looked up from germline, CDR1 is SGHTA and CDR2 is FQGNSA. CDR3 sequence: CASSPLAGAPTSYNEQFF. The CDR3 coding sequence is TGTGCCAGCAGCCCTTTAGCGGGAGCCCCCACCTCCTACAATGAGCAGTTCTTC. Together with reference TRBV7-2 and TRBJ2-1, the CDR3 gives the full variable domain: GAGVSQSPSNKVTEKGKDVELRCDPISGHTALYWYRQSLGQGLEFLIYFQGNSAPDKSGLPSDRFSAERTGGSVSTLTIQRTQQEDSAVYLCASSPLAGAPTSYNEQFFGPGTRLTVL.

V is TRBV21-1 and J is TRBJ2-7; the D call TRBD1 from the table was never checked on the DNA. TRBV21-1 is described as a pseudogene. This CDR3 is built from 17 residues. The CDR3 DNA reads TGTGCCAGCAGCAAAGGACTCTCGGGACAGGGGGCTTACGAGCAGTACTTC. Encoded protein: CASSKGLSGQGAYEQYF.

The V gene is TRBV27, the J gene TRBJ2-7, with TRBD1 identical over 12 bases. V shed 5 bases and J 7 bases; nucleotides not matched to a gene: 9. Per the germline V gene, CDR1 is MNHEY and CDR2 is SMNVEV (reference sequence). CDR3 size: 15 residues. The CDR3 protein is CASSLAGTGGNEQYF. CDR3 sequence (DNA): TGTGCCAGCAGTCTCGCCGGGACAGGGGGCAATGAGCAGTACTTC.

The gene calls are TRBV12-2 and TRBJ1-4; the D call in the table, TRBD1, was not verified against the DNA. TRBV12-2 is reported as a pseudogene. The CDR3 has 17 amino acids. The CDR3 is CASRLADRGRTNEKLFF. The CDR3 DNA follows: TGTGCAAGTCGCTTAGCGGACAGGGGAAGAACTAATGAAAAACTGTTTTTT.